This TCR beta chain was recovered during a study of blood T cell repertoires in COVID-19. Study-level information: Sites in the United States, Italy and Spain provided acute and convalescent COVID-19 samples.

In the authors' workflow: Estimated nucleated cell counts came from reference gene primer amplification. Using immunoSEQ multiplex PCR, the repertoire was profiled, and TCRdb retains in-frame clones only, with some absent. V and J calls and clone size come straight from that table; D and trimming were deduced from the DNA. The sample includes 100,000 to 150,000 clones, about 85% of them seen just once. Germline CDR1 reads DFQATT; CDR2 reads SNEGSKA (reference sequence). Deletions cut 6 bases from V and 6 bases from J, with 5 bases between. CDR3 length: 10 amino acids. The sequencing sample was made of peripheral blood. The J gene is TRBJ2-2, the V gene TRBV20-1; maybe TRBD2 (5 bases). The origin of this receptor is a woman at least 80 years old with acute or convalescent COVID-19. CDR3 DNA: TGCAGTGCCGGGGCCGGGGAGCTGTTTTTT. It translates to CSAGAGELFF.